This T cell receptor beta chain was sequenced for a study of T cell repertoires in cytomegalovirus infection. Study overall: The study used recently identified HLA-C-restricted and well-studied HLA-B-restricted CMV epitopes. Public TCR beta signature analysis indicated the presence of both CMV infection and matching HLA type.

Whole-study findings and limits: The cumulative frequency of public TCR beta families identified carriers of CMV plus the relevant HLA.

TCRdb recomputed calls from the reads with MiXCR, one row per CDR3 protein. The sample records 310,000 or so distinct CDR3 sequences, about 25% being singletons. Germline loops: CDR1 SGHTA, CDR2 FQGNSA. V lost 5 bases, J lost 3 bases, and 11 bases lay in between. This CDR3 spans 13 amino acids. Points on this clonotype: What it binds is not known.

The sequence came from a human donor in good health (CMV status not recorded). Some clones in this sample may be carry-over from other donors' samples. The material was cultured PBMCs, obtained from culture after CMV antigen stimulation. The chain has TRBV7-2 and TRBJ2-7, with no clear D. CDR3 sequence reads: CASSQRALYEQYF. In nucleotides, the CDR3 is TGTGCCAGCAGCCAACGGGCCCTCTACGAGCAGTACTTC. Full variable domain (rest looked up from reference TRBV7-2 and TRBJ2-7): GAGVSQSPSNKVTEKGKDVELRCDPISGHTALYWYRQSLGQGLEFLIYFQGNSAPDKSGLPSDRFSAERTGGSVSTLTIQRTQQEDSAVYLCASSQRALYEQYFGPGTRLTVT.